The entry below gives a single T cell receptor (beta chain) sequence along with its context. The data belong to a study of blood T cell repertoires in COVID-19. Across the study: Spain, Italy and the United States supplied samples that represented acute and convalescent COVID-19. Sources were T cells, B-cell-depleted T cells, or PBMCs; the material itself was cDNA or gDNA.

As processed by the authors: Scientists estimated how many nucleated cells there were by amplifying reference gene primers. The table came from immunoSEQ multiplex PCR; TCRdb's copy has only in-frame clones and leaves some out. D and trimming come from the DNA, and the V and J calls and clone size come from that table. The sample has 150,000 to 200,000 clones, around 87% seen once. Sequencing used peripheral blood. This clonotype was sampled from a man in his forties or fifties with active or convalescent COVID-19.

CDR3 bases: TGTGCCAGCAGCTCACAGGGGGTAACGGAAAAACTGTTTTTT. This codes for CASSSQGVTEKLFF. The J gene is TRBJ1-4, the V gene TRBV7-9; 8 bases fit TRBD1. The junction had 6 bases not matched to a gene; V was cut back by 4 bases and J by 8 bases. The CDR3 spans 14 residues. CDR1 and CDR2 (germline): SEHNR, FQNEAQ (reference sequence).